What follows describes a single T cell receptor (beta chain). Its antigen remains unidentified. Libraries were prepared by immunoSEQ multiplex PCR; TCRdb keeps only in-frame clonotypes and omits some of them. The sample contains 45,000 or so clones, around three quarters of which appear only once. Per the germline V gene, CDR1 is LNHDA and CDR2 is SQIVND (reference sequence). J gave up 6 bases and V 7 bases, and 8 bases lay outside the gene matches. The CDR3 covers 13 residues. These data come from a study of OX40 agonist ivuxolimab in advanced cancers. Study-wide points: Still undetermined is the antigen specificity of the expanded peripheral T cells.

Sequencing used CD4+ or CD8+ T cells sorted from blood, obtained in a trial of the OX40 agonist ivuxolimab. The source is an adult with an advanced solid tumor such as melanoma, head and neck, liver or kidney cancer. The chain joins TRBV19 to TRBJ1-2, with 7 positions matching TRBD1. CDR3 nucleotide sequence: TGTGCCAGTACTCTAGACAGGGTTGATGGCTACACCTTC. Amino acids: CASTLDRVDGYTF.